This TCR beta chain was observed in a study of blood T cell repertoires in COVID-19. Trimming removed 1 base at V and 4 bases at J, with 5 bases between. The germline V gene encodes CDR1 SEHNR and CDR2 FQNEAQ (reference sequence). CDR3 length: 13 residues. Authors' methods: Estimation of nucleated cell counts relied on the amplification of reference gene primers. Repertoires were generated with immunoSEQ multiplex PCR, while TCRdb's copy carries only in-frame clones and drops some. V and J calls and clone size follow that table, whereas D and trimming were derived from the DNA. The table has about 64,000 clones, approximately 88% seen once. Enrollment of patients from Seattle took place during active infection, with longitudinal follow-up.

The TCR sequence derives from a woman aged 55-69 years with COVID-19, enrolled during active disease. The sample comprised peripheral blood. This rearrangement joins TRBV7-9 to TRBJ1-5; D is ambiguous. The CDR3 loop is CASSLGPNQPQHF. CDR3 nucleotides: TGTGCCAGCAGCTTAGGGCCGAATCAGCCCCAGCATTTT.